The rows below give T cell receptor beta chains drawn from one sample of a study of blood T cell repertoires in COVID-19. Some clones are missing from TCRdb's copy, which holds only in-frame ones; the method was immunoSEQ multiplex PCR. Of over 60,000 clones listed, around 77% were seen once; the top ten hold roughly a tenth. Sample: peripheral blood. These receptors were collected from a human donor in a cohort sampled during active COVID-19. CDR3s include the opening cysteine and the closing phenylalanine or tryptophan.

v_gene,CDR3aa
TRBV6-2/TRBV6-3,CASSRDSGRQPQHF
TRBV10-1,CASSSGGSYNEQFF
TRBV13,CASSPFGTSGRAYEQYF
TRBV6-5,CASSNGGASNEKLFF
TRBV5-8,CASTLGGPAVREYF
TRBV9,CASSVGGRGTDTQYF
TRBV5-4,CASSLKQGPNTEAFF
TRBV19,CASRIARGAIGGYTF
TRBV7-2,CASSSQGTYNEQYF
TRBV19,CASRRGSYNEQFF
TRBV7-8,CASSLAGGQGHEQYF
TRBV5-1,CASSVGQGYSPLHF
TRBV28,CASSYAGTGLSEQYF
TRBV14,CASSQRVTQYF
TRBV27,CASSRTSRGPTSYEQYF
TRBV19,CASRSGGFGTNEKLFF
TRBV6-2/TRBV6-3,CASSYPRTSGRSYEQYF
TRBV5-6,CASSLDRGPGYTF
TRBV24-1,CATSDTSGTGGSIAKNIQYF
TRBV10-3,CAISESWGQGNTIYF
TRBV2,CASSEWESETQYF
TRBV6-2/TRBV6-3,CASSYSSEARGTEAFF